This TCR beta chain originates from a study of blood T cell repertoires in COVID-19 (dated by TCRdb to about 2020). For the study in its entirety: The collaborator samples originated in the United States, Italy and Spain and spanned the acute and convalescent phases of COVID-19. Samples came from the ongoing ImmuneRACE study (first 160 participants) plus 1,254 subjects from 6 global collaborators. Subjects who had been exposed to COVID-19, were actively infected with it, or had recovered from it provided the deeply sampled blood TCRbeta repertoires that made up the dataset. Nearly every sample came with metadata listing a de-identified subject ID, COVID-19 status, age in years and sex. The material from the prospective study consisted of cDNA or gDNA derived from T cells, B-cell-depleted T cells, or PBMCs. The repertoires were released in a freely available public database meant as a resource for research on the immune response to SARS-CoV-2. Where HLA class I and class II types were available, the types were taken from metadata supplied by the sample provider, not from assay-based typing.

On the study overall, not on this receptor specifically: How much clinical and demographic metadata was included differed by source and by participant, and the metadata was provided uncurated.

TCRbeta CDR3 regions were amplified from genomic DNA using the immunoSEQ Assay, a bias-controlled multiplex PCR. In the original analysis: The number of nucleated cells in each sample was estimated by amplification of reference gene primers within the assay. To quantify the absolute abundance of each unique TCRbeta CDR3 rearrangement, sequence reads were collapsed and filtered. Productive Simpson clonality was computed per sample as the square root of Simpson's diversity index over productive rearrangements. Entries here come from immuneACCESS through TCRdb and include only in-frame sequences with V and J called. Some clones fail to appear in such tables; in the studies checked, an unresolved V gene covers under half of the shortfall, and the cause of the remainder is unknown. That table furnishes V, J and clone size, whereas the DNA furnished D and trimming. Within this sample are 300,000 to 350,000 clones, with around 90% of them counted one time only. The ten largest clones take up more than 2% of the sample.

The collaborating institutions used their own protocols to collect whole blood in K2EDTA tubes. For TCRbeta analysis, collaborator samples were shipped as frozen whole blood, as isolated PBMCs, or as DNA extracted from either sample type. In the case of this clone: Its binding antigen is unknown. No per-base quality is available; no much larger clone lies one base away.

The CDR3 spans 14 residues, from the cysteine through the phenylalanine. The CDR3 DNA has 42 bases and is translated from base 1. CDR1 and CDR2, looked up from the germline V gene, are ENHRY and SYGVKD. For this chain, trimming is 6 bases at the V end and 3 bases at the J end, and the number of junction bases without a gene match is 5. The TCR originated in a man aged 18 to 30 with active or convalescent COVID-19. Recombination joined TRBV10-3 with TRBJ2-7; the central 10 bases match TRBD1. The specimen sequenced was peripheral blood. CDR3 reads: CAISAGQGYYEQYF. The nucleotide sequence is TGTGCCATCAGCGCGGGACAGGGGTACTACGAGCAGTACTTC.